These 31 T cell receptor beta chains were all obtained from the same sample, sequenced in a study of T cells after yellow fever vaccination (dated by TCRdb to between 2018 and 2021). The label giving this sample's treatment or condition can be read as: live attenuated yellow fever vaccine strain. The library came from 5' RACE. The sample was run on an Illumina NovaSeq 6000. TCRdb reprocessing: public reads trimmed at Q25 with fastp, clones called with MiXCR, in-frame beta chains kept. Under each unique CDR3 protein, matching rows form one entry showing the most common genes and DNA. Across this sample there are roughly 15,000 distinct CDR3 sequences, with more than 7% seen only once. Of the sample, 1.6% falls within the top ten clones. The sample was PBMCs, either bulk or a sorted T-cell subset (CD4+, CD8+, memory, or dextramer-sorted; not recorded which), taken on the day of the yellow fever booster vaccination. The receptors here all came from a man between 18 and 29 years old who received the YFV17D yellow fever vaccine.

This clonotype counts as medium-sized. The J gene is TRBJ1-1, the V gene TRBV7-2, with D possibly matching TRBD1 (5 bases). The germline V gene encodes CDR1 SGHTA and CDR2 FQGNSA. The V end lost 2 bases, the J end lost 4 bases, and 8 bases lay between the germline ends. The CDR3 contains 13 residues. The CDR3 DNA follows: TGTGCCAGCAGCTTAACGGGGGGCACTGAAGCTTTCTTT. Translated: CASSLTGGTEAFF.

The chain uses TRBV7-9 and TRBJ2-1; D unclear. The CDR3 runs 12 residues. The germline V gene encodes CDR1 SEHNR and CDR2 FQNEAQ (reference sequence). V was cut by 5 bases and J by 6 bases, with 8 bases left in between. CDR3 in amino acids: CASSRRLNEQFF. In nucleotides, the CDR3 is TGTGCCAGCAGCCGAAGACTCAATGAGCAGTTCTTC.

This clonotype has a count of ten or more. The chain employs TRBV5-4 and TRBJ2-2; D is uncertain. Trimming took off 1 base at V and 3 bases at J, with 10 bases between the two ends. Germline assignment: CDR1 SGHNT and CDR2 YYREEE (reference sequence). The CDR3 loop spans 15 amino acids. The CDR3 region has the DNA TGTGCCAGCAGCTTGCTTAGTTATCACACCGGGGAGCTGTTTTTT. The encoded protein is CASSLLSYHTGELFF.

By its share, this clonotype is medium-sized. This chain connects TRBV2 to TRBJ2-7, with D uncertain. This CDR3 spans 13 amino acids. The germline V and J ends were trimmed by 3 bases and 5 bases, with 11 bases remaining between them. Germline CDR1 reads SNHLY; CDR2 reads FYNNEI. CDR3 nucleotides: TGTGCCAGCAGTGAGCCCTTCGAGGACGAGCAGTACTTC. Its translation: CASSEPFEDEQYF. Filled out from reference TRBV2 and TRBJ2-7, the complete variable domain reads EPEVTQTPSHQVTQMGQEVILRCVPISNHLYFYWYRQILGQKVEFLVSFYNNEISEKSEIFDDQFSVERPDGSNFTLKIRSTKLEDSAMYFCASSEPFEDEQYFGPGTRLTVT.

This clonotype was observed at least ten times. The chain combines TRBV2 with TRBJ2-1, with 9 bases aligning to TRBD1. CDR3 length: 13 residues. Germline V gene sequence: CDR1 SNHLY, CDR2 FYNNEI. Trimming cost V 6 bases and J 6 bases; bases outside gene matches: 3. The DNA for the CDR3 is TGTGCCAGCAGGGGACAGGGCGGCAATGAGCAGTTCTTC. Its translation: CASRGQGGNEQFF.

This chain joins TRBV6-2 or TRBV6-3 and TRBJ1-1, with a possible D match to TRBD1 (5 bases). The CDR3 runs 13 residues. V was trimmed by 7 bases and J by 11 bases, leaving 20 bases between them. Germline CDR1 is MNHEY and CDR2 is SVGEGT. The CDR3 is CASNRGSLAEAFF. In DNA, the CDR3 is TGTGCCAGCAACCGGGGCAGCCTAGCGGAGGCTTTCTTT.

This clonotype was seen repeatedly, ten times or more. The chain joins TRBV5-1 to TRBJ2-5; TRBD1 agrees at 8 bases. Germline V gene data show CDR1 as SGHRS and CDR2 as YFSETQ. The CDR3 covers 15 residues. The trim removed 1 base at V and 3 bases at J, leaving 5 bases unmatched. The CDR3 region is CASSLSGTGEETQYF. The CDR3 coding sequence is TGCGCCAGCAGCTTGAGTGGGACAGGAGAAGAGACCCAGTACTTC. The complete variable domain, with remaining parts taken from reference TRBV5-1 and TRBJ2-5, reads KAGVTQTPRYLIKTRGQQVTLSCSPISGHRSVSWYQQTPGQGLQFLFEYFSETQRNKGNFPGRFSGRQFSNSRSEMNVSTLELGDSALYLCASSLSGTGEETQYFGPGTRLLVL.

The rearrangement links TRBV5-1 to TRBJ2-1, with TRBD1 matching over 7 bases. The V gene end was trimmed by 8 bases and the J gene end by 9 bases; junction bases not matched to a gene: 17. CDR3 size: 15 residues. CDR1 SGHRS and CDR2 YFSETQ come from the germline V gene. CDR3 nucleotide sequence: TGCGCCAGGCCGCCCGAGGGGGCCTCCTTCATTGAGCAGTTCTTC. This sequence encodes CARPPEGASFIEQFF.

This clonotype is judged medium-sized (0.01 to 0.1%). This chain connects TRBV7-3 to TRBJ2-5, with a weak D call TRBD2 (6 bases). Trimming shortened V by 5 bases and J by 9 bases, and 13 bases separated the two germline ends. The CDR3 covers 12 residues. Germline V gene data show CDR1 as SGHTA and CDR2 as FQGTGA. The CDR3 region is CASSEAGGSQYF. The CDR3 nucleotides read TGTGCCAGCAGCGAGGCTGGGGGGTCCCAGTACTTC.

There are many counts of this clonotype. The V and J genes are TRBV20-1 and TRBJ1-5; no clear D gene. This CDR3 is 14 amino acids long. Per germline, CDR1 DFQATT and CDR2 SNEGSKA (reference sequence). V was shortened by 3 bases and J by 0 bases, with 9 bases between the two germline ends. The CDR3 sequence: CSASYSYSNQPQHF. The CDR3 coding sequence is TGCAGTGCTAGTTATAGTTATAGCAATCAGCCCCAGCATTTT.

This clonotype showed up many times. The V call is TRBV5-5, the J call TRBJ1-1; the match to TRBD1 covers 8 bases. The V and J ends lost 0 bases and 10 bases, in that order; junction bases with no gene match: 8. Germline V gives CDR1 SGHKS, CDR2 YYEKEE (reference sequence). This CDR3 spans 14 amino acids. CDR3 in DNA: TGTGCCAGCAGCTTGGATGTGGACAGGGTTGCAGCTTTCTTT. Translation gives CASSLDVDRVAAFF.

This clonotype has ten or more counts. The J gene is TRBJ2-5, the V gene TRBV12-3 or TRBV12-4; D is unclear. CDR3 size: 14 residues. V lost 5 bases to trimming and J lost 0 bases, with 10 bases between them. CDR3 amino acids: CASSLRTDQETQYF. The CDR3 bases are TGTGCCAGCAGTCTGAGGACGGACCAAGAGACCCAGTACTTC.

There are many counts of this clonotype. The chain recombines TRBV11-2 with TRBJ1-3, with D perhaps TRBD1 (6 bases). Germline assignment: CDR1 SGHAT and CDR2 FQNNGV. V shed 1 base and J shed 4 bases, with 14 bases lying between them. CDR3 length: 16 residues. DNA of the CDR3: TGTGCCAGCAGCTTAGTGGCAGGGACATGGGGAAACACCATATATTTT. It is translated as CASSLVAGTWGNTIYF. The variable domain in full, with the rest retrieved from reference TRBV11-2 and TRBJ1-3, is EAGVAQSPRYKIIEKRQSVAFWCNPISGHATLYWYQQILGQGPKLLIQFQNNGVVDDSQLPKDRFSAERLKGVDSTLKIQPAKLEDSAVYLCASSLVAGTWGNTIYFGEGSWLTVV.

At least ten counts were recorded for this clonotype. The rearrangement uses TRBV7-2 and TRBJ2-1, with 7 bases matching TRBD2. Germline V gene sequence: CDR1 SGHTA, CDR2 FQGNSA. Unmatched junction bases numbered 5, after V lost 3 bases and J lost 9 bases. The CDR3 totals 13 residues. The CDR3 bases are TGTGCCAGCAGCTTGGATCGACTAGCTGAGCAGTTCTTC. It translates to CASSLDRLAEQFF.

This clonotype occurred many times. V is TRBV5-5 and J is TRBJ2-7; possible D gene TRBD2, 6 bases. V was cut by 5 bases and J by 0 bases, with 12 bases left in between. The CDR3 runs 14 residues. Per germline, CDR1 SGHKS and CDR2 YYEKEE (reference sequence). The CDR3 nucleotides are TGTGCCAGCAGATTCCGGCGGGACTCCTACGAGCAGTACGTC. This sequence encodes CASRFRRDSYEQYV.

This clonotype occurred many times. The chain links TRBV19 to TRBJ2-1, with D possibly being TRBD1 (8 bases). Trimming removed 6 bases at V and 6 bases at J, with 18 bases between. The CDR3 covers 15 residues. The germline CDR1 and CDR2 sequences are LNHDA and SQIVND (reference sequence). The DNA of the CDR3 is TGTGCCAGTAGGCAGGGGGCGGCGGGGGCCAATGAGCAGTTCTTC. It codes for CASRQGAAGANEQFF. The full variable domain, its missing parts supplied by reference TRBV19 and TRBJ2-1, is DGGITQSPKYLFRKEGQNVTLSCEQNLNHDAMYWYRQDPGQGLRLIYYSQIVNDFQKGDIAEGYSVSREKKESFPLTVTSAQKNPTAFYLCASRQGAAGANEQFFGPGTRLTVL.

This clonotype has a handful of counts. V is TRBV6-2 or TRBV6-3 and J is TRBJ1-4; D gene unclear. This CDR3 is 18 amino acids long. CDR1 is MNHEY and CDR2 is SVGEGT in the germline V gene. Deletions cut 0 bases from V and 6 bases from J, with 20 bases between. The CDR3 bases are TGTGCCAGCAGTTACTCTCCGGGCCCGGGAAGAAAGGATGAAAAACTGTTTTTT. It codes for CASSYSPGPGRKDEKLFF.

This clonotype was found many times. The J gene is TRBJ1-1, the V gene TRBV19; 7 positions match TRBD1. The CDR3 totals 13 residues. The ends lost 5 bases at V and 5 bases at J; junction bases unmatched: 5. CDR1 and CDR2 (germline): LNHDA, SQIVND (reference sequence). Here the CDR3 reads CASSLDRWTEAFF. CDR3 in DNA: TGTGCCAGTAGTTTGGACAGGTGGACTGAAGCTTTCTTT.

This clonotype was recorded at least ten times. V gene TRBV11-2 combines with J gene TRBJ1-1; D gene ambiguous. Germline lookup yields CDR1 SGHAT and CDR2 FQNNGV. CDR3 length: 15 amino acids. Trimming stripped 7 bases from V and 7 bases from J, with 22 bases between. The CDR3 here is CASNPRGSRGFEAFF. DNA for the CDR3: TGTGCCAGCAACCCACGAGGGTCCCGAGGTTTTGAAGCTTTCTTT.

This clonotype has a count of ten or more. The CDR3 loop reads CASSASPGAPNTGELFF. The DNA of the CDR3 is TGCGCCAGCAGCGCAAGCCCAGGGGCCCCGAACACCGGGGAGCTGTTTTTT. V is TRBV5-1 and J is TRBJ2-2, with a tentative D call TRBD1 (6 bases). The CDR3 is made up of 17 amino acids. V shed 4 bases and J shed 0 bases, with 16 bases lying between them. CDR1 is SGHRS, CDR2 YFSETQ, per germline.

In its sample, this clonotype is medium-sized. This sequence joins TRBV5-1 and TRBJ2-4; a possible D gene is TRBD2 (5 bases). CDR3 size: 13 residues. Per the germline V gene, CDR1 is SGHRS and CDR2 is YFSETQ. V lost 4 bases to trimming and J lost 6 bases, with 11 bases between them. The CDR3 reads CASSVLGGNIQYF. The CDR3 DNA sequence: TGCGCCAGCAGCGTACTAGGAGGAAACATTCAGTACTTC.

There are many counts of this clonotype. The chain uses TRBV20-1 and TRBJ2-1; 10 bases are a match to TRBD2. Trimming took 0 bases from V and 2 from J; bases not matched to a gene: 1. Germline V CDR1 and CDR2: DFQATT, SNEGSKA (reference sequence). The length of the CDR3 is 15 residues. The CDR3 nucleotides read TGCAGTGCTAGAGAGCTAGCGGGGGCCTACAATGAGCAGTTCTTC. Translating gives CSARELAGAYNEQFF.

The V call is TRBV5-1, the J call TRBJ2-5; D gene uncertain. This CDR3 comprises 16 residues. V lost 0 bases, J lost 5 bases, and 17 bases lay in between. CDR1 is SGHRS, CDR2 YFSETQ, per germline. CDR3 DNA: TGCGCCAGCAGCTTGGCCGGTGGTAGTTTTATTGAGACCCAGTACTTC. Translated: CASSLAGGSFIETQYF.

This clonotype was counted many times. The chain uses TRBV6-2 or TRBV6-3 and TRBJ2-1; 7 positions match TRBD2. V was clipped by 0 bases and J by 3 bases; unmatched bases: 8. The CDR3 is 17 residues long. Germline V lookup: CDR1 MNHEY, CDR2 SVGEGT. CDR3 nucleotides: TGTGCCAGCAGTTACTCCCCCCCCGGGGGGATCTACAATGAGCAGTTCTTC. Translating it yields CASSYSPPGGIYNEQFF.

This clonotype was counted at least ten times. This chain joins TRBV21-1 and TRBJ1-5. TRBV21-1 is a pseudogene locus. This CDR3 comprises 16 residues. The DNA of the CDR3 is TGTGCCAGCAGCAATCAACAGAGAGAAGACAATCAGCCCCAGCATTTT. Its protein is CASSNQQREDNQPQHF.

This clonotype ranks as medium-sized. This chain links TRBV7-2 with TRBJ2-1, with 7 positions matching TRBD2. This CDR3 comprises 17 residues. The ends lost 2 bases at V and 0 bases at J; junction bases unmatched: 7. CDR1 and CDR2 (germline): SGHTA, FQGNSA. CDR3 bases: TGTGCCAGCAGCTTAAGCTTCGGGGGGTTCTCCTACAATGAGCAGTTCTTC. This encodes CASSLSFGGFSYNEQFF.

The table lists this clonotype with many counts. The chain combines TRBV12-5 with TRBJ2-5; possible D gene TRBD1, 6 bases. Trimming pared 0 bases from V and 4 bases from J, leaving 6 bases between. CDR1 and CDR2 from the germline V gene are LGHNT and FRNRAP. This CDR3 is built from 13 residues. The CDR3 is CASGLVGGETQYF. Here the CDR3 DNA reads TGTGCTAGTGGTTTGGTAGGGGGAGAGACCCAGTACTTC.

This clonotype was seen repeatedly, ten times or more. This sequence joins TRBV23-1 and TRBJ2-7; D may be TRBD2 (6 bases). TRBV23-1 is an open reading frame whose function is uncertain. This CDR3 is 14 amino acids long. The V and J ends lost 0 bases and 5 bases respectively, with 11 bases between them. The CDR3 DNA sequence: TGCGCCAGCAGTCAATCGTGGATAGCGGACGAGCAGTACGTC. As protein: CASSQSWIADEQYV.

This clonotype was observed many times. V usage is TRBV10-3 and J usage is TRBJ2-4, with 10 bases matching TRBD2. V gave up 3 bases and J gave up 0 bases; unmatched junction bases: 8. CDR1 and CDR2 from the germline V gene are ENHRY and SYGVKD. This CDR3 comprises 18 residues. The CDR3 here is CAISDRASGGLAKNIQYF. The CDR3, as DNA: TGTGCCATCAGTGATAGGGCTAGCGGGGGCCTAGCCAAAAACATTCAGTACTTC.

This clonotype came up many times. The chain joins TRBV6-2 or TRBV6-3 to TRBJ2-5; D gene ambiguous. Germline CDR1 is MNHEY and CDR2 is SVGEGT. The V gene lost 2 bases and the J gene lost 0 bases, with 10 bases spanning the gap. This CDR3 region has 15 residues. CDR3 in DNA: TGTGCCAGCAGTTACGGTTGGGTGGACCAAGAGACCCAGTACTTC. Amino acid sequence: CASSYGWVDQETQYF.

This clonotype is labeled medium-sized (0.01 to 0.1%). The chain uses TRBV12-3 or TRBV12-4 and TRBJ2-4, with D uncertain. The CDR3 contains 14 residues. Trimming left V 3 bases short and J 7 bases short, with 13 bases between. This CDR3 is CASSLGLEYNIQYF. DNA for the CDR3: TGTGCCAGCAGTTTGGGCCTCGAGTATAACATTCAGTACTTC.